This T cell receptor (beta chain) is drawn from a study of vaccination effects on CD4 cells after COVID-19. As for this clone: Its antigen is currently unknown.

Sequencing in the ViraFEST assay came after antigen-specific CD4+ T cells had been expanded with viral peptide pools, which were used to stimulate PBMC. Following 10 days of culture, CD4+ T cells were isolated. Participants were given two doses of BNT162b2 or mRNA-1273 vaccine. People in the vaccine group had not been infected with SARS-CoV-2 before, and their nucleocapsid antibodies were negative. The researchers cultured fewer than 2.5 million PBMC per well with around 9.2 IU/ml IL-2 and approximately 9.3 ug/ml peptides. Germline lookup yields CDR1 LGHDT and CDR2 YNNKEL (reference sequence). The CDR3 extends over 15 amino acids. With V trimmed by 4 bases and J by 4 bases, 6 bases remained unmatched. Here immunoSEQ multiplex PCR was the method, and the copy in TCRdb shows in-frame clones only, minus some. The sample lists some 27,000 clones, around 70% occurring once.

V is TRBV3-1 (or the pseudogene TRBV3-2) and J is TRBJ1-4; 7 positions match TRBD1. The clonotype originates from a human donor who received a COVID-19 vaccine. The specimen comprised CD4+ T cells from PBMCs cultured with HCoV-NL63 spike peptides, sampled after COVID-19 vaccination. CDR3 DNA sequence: TGTGCCAGCAGCCTCCTGACAGGGATTAATGAAAAACTGTTTTTT. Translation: CASSLLTGINEKLFF.